Each of the 29 T cell receptor beta chains below was sequenced from the same sample in a study of T cells in Graves' hyperthyroidism and ophthalmopathy. Regions amplified from RNA transcripts were the TCR beta CDR3 regions. The study used the HTBI primer set for a first-round RT-PCR of the TCR CDR3. Each CDR3 protein gets one entry after TCRdb re-called the multiplex PCR reads with MiXCR. Of some 350,000 distinct CDR3 sequences in the sample, 19% are singletons; the top ten hold 3.5% to 4%. The sample was blood. These receptors were collected from a woman between 18 and 30 years old with Graves' hyperthyroidism.

This clonotype was seen more than once but under ten times. V gene TRBV6-5 combines with J gene TRBJ2-7; 9 positions agree with TRBD2. Looked up from germline, CDR1 is MNHEY and CDR2 is SVGAGI. The ends lost 2 bases at V and 2 bases at J; junction bases unmatched: 4. This CDR3 has 15 residues. The CDR3 DNA follows: TGTGCCAGCAGTTACGATGGCGGGGGGGCCTACGAGCAGTACTTC. Residues: CASSYDGGGAYEQYF.

This clonotype was found many times. The chain employs TRBV24-1 and TRBJ1-2; 7 nucleotides match TRBD1. This CDR3 comprises 13 residues. Trimming removed 3 bases from V and 6 bases from J; junction bases left unmatched: 3. Germline CDR1 reads KGHDR; CDR2 reads SFDVKD. DNA for the CDR3: TGTGCCACCAGTGATGACAGGGAAGATGGCTACACCTTC. It translates to CATSDDREDGYTF.

This clonotype was picked up many times. V gene TRBV7-2 combines with J gene TRBJ2-2, with D perhaps given as TRBD1 or TRBD2 (5 bases each). CDR1 is SGHTA, CDR2 FQGNSA, per germline. V dropped 2 bases and J dropped 7 bases, with 14 bases sitting between them. This CDR3 has 15 residues. CDR3 nucleotide sequence: TGTGCCAGCAGCTTAAAGGTCGGGGCGAGCGGGGAGCTGTTTTTT. It specifies CASSLKVGASGELFF.

This clonotype was counted at least ten times. J is TRBJ1-1 and V is TRBV20-1; 8 nucleotides agree with TRBD1. The CDR3 totals 12 residues. After removal of 5 bases from V and 7 bases from J, the junction contained 6 bases not matched to a gene. Germline V gene lookup returns CDR1 DFQATT and CDR2 SNEGSKA (reference sequence). Written as DNA, the CDR3 is TGCAGTGCTCGACGGACAGGGCTTGAAGCTTTCTTT. Encoded protein: CSARRTGLEAFF.

This clonotype was recorded at least ten times. As DNA, the CDR3 is TGTGCCAGCACACCGCGGGTGGGAGGATCCTACGAGCAGTACTTC. Translation gives CASTPRVGGSYEQYF. The chain employs TRBV28 and TRBJ2-7; perhaps TRBD2 as D (6 bases). CDR1 is MDHEN, CDR2 SYDVKM, per germline. The CDR3 contains 15 residues. The V end lost 7 bases, the J end lost 1 base, and 17 bases lay between the germline ends.

This clonotype has ten or more counts. V and J are TRBV6-4 and TRBJ2-2, with D perhaps matching TRBD2 (6 bases). Germline V CDR1 and CDR2: MRHNA, SNTAGT. The V end was cut by 0 bases, the J end by 3 bases, with 8 bases between. There are 15 residues in the CDR3. The chain's CDR3 is CASSDSAGHTGELFF. The DNA of the CDR3 is TGTGCCAGCAGTGACTCGGCGGGGCACACCGGGGAGCTGTTTTTT.

This clonotype has ten or more counts. The chain employs TRBV12-3 or TRBV12-4 and TRBJ2-7; 7 positions match TRBD1. There are 14 residues in the CDR3. Unmatched junction bases numbered 5, after V lost 0 bases and J lost 6 bases. The CDR3 DNA follows: TGTGCCAGCAGTTTAGCTGGACAGGTCTTCGAGCAGTACTTC. Protein sequence: CASSLAGQVFEQYF.

Many counts were recorded for this clonotype. The rearrangement joins TRBV6-1 to TRBJ1-5; 7 nucleotides line up with TRBD1. CDR3 length: 16 amino acids. With 4 bases clipped from V and 5 bases from J, the junction kept 11 bases outside the gene matches. CDR1 and CDR2 from the germline V gene are MNHNS and SASEGT. CDR3 nucleotide sequence: TGTGCCAGCAGTGTCAGACAGGGCATAACCGATCAGCCCCAGCATTTT. It yields the protein CASSVRQGITDQPQHF.

The V gene is TRBV6-2 or TRBV6-3, the J gene TRBJ1-2, with 9 bases that match TRBD1. Germline lookup yields CDR1 MNHEY and CDR2 SVGEGT. Losses at the gene ends were 5 bases for V and 2 bases for J; bases not matched to a gene: 6. The CDR3 length is 15 residues. CDR3 nucleotides: TGTGCCAGCAGTGATACAGGGGGCGCGAACTATGGCTACACCTTC. Protein: CASSDTGGANYGYTF.

This clonotype was seen a few times. The V gene is TRBV20-1, the J gene TRBJ2-5, with 15 positions matching TRBD2. The CDR3 is 18 residues long. Trimming took 0 bases from V and 1 from J; bases not matched to a gene: 6. The germline CDR1 and CDR2 sequences are DFQATT and SNEGSKA (reference sequence). The DNA of the CDR3 is TGCAGTGCTAGAGATCCCGGGACTAGCGGGGGGTTCCAAGAGACCCAGTACTTC. Protein: CSARDPGTSGGFQETQYF.

Many counts were recorded for this clonotype. The chain has TRBV2 and TRBJ1-5; D unclear. V lost 8 bases and J lost 0, with 8 bases in between. The length of the CDR3 is 13 residues. CDR1 is SNHLY, CDR2 FYNNEI, per germline. The CDR3 is CASCRLSNQPQHF. The CDR3 bases are TGTGCCAGCTGTCGTCTTAGCAATCAGCCCCAGCATTTT.

The chain joins TRBV20-1 to TRBJ2-7; 8 nucleotides line up with TRBD2. The CDR3 contains 15 residues. The ends lost 5 bases at V and 0 bases at J; junction bases unmatched: 9. Germline V gives CDR1 DFQATT, CDR2 SNEGSKA (reference sequence). CDR3 nucleotide sequence: TGCAGTGCTGGCAGGCCTAGCGGGTTCTCCTACGAGCAGTACTTC. Protein sequence: CSAGRPSGFSYEQYF.

This clonotype has at least ten counts. The V and J genes are TRBV6-5 and TRBJ2-5; TRBD1 or TRBD2 may be the D gene (6 bases each). With 5 bases removed from V and 2 bases from J, the gap between germline ends came to 12 bases. From germline, CDR1 is MNHEY and CDR2 SVGAGI. CDR3 size: 14 residues. The CDR3 DNA sequence: TGTGCCAGCAGTCGACAGGCGGGACAAGAGACCCAGTACTTC. Translation: CASSRQAGQETQYF.

In its sample, this clonotype was seen many times. This rearrangement joins TRBV5-1 to TRBJ1-3; possibly TRBD1 for D (5 bases). This CDR3 comprises 14 residues. Trimming took off 0 bases at V and 4 bases at J, with 8 bases between the two ends. In germline, CDR1 is SGHRS, CDR2 YFSETQ. CDR3 protein: CASSLAGLGNTIYF. DNA of the CDR3: TGCGCCAGCAGCTTGGCAGGGTTGGGAAACACCATATATTTT.

This clonotype was counted ten times or more. The gene calls are TRBV4-1 and TRBJ2-7; 7 bases are shared with TRBD1. V trimming: 3 bases; J trimming: 2 bases; junction bases outside the gene matches: 10. The CDR3 totals 16 residues. CDR1 and CDR2 (germline): MGHRA, YSYEKL. The chain's CDR3 is CASSQGQFGNPYEQYF. CDR3 coding DNA: TGCGCCAGCAGCCAGGGACAGTTTGGCAATCCCTACGAGCAGTACTTC.

This clonotype was recorded at least ten times. The genes are TRBV4-1 and TRBJ2-5; D is uncertain. There are 13 residues in the CDR3. Trimming took off 1 base at V and 5 bases at J, with 8 bases between the two ends. Looked up from germline, CDR1 is MGHRA and CDR2 is YSYEKL. CDR3 nucleotide sequence: TGCGCCAGCAGCCAAGTCCCACTGGAGACCCAGTACTTC. It codes for CASSQVPLETQYF.

The rearrangement joins TRBV27 to TRBJ2-7, with 7 bases lining up with TRBD1. This CDR3 is 16 amino acids long. V shed 5 bases, J shed 4 bases, and the junction held 14 bases outside the gene matches. Per the germline V gene, CDR1 is MNHEY and CDR2 is SMNVEV (reference sequence). In DNA, the CDR3 is TGTGCCAGCAGTCCAGCCCCCCTGGGCAGGGGGTACGAGCAGTACTTC. Translation gives CASSPAPLGRGYEQYF.

V usage is TRBV3-1 and J usage is TRBJ1-1; 7 nucleotides line up with TRBD1. Per germline, CDR1 LGHDT and CDR2 YNNKEL (reference sequence). Trimming cost V 2 bases and J 5 bases; bases outside gene matches: 8. The CDR3 spans 15 residues. The CDR3 sequence is CASSQRQGWVTEAFF. The CDR3, as DNA: TGTGCCAGCAGCCAAAGACAGGGTTGGGTGACTGAAGCTTTCTTT.

This clonotype was recorded many times. The genes are TRBV28 and TRBJ1-5, with 8 bases aligning to TRBD1. The CDR3 is 17 residues long. Unmatched junction bases numbered 12, after V lost 1 base and J lost 7 bases. In germline, CDR1 is MDHEN, CDR2 SYDVKM. The CDR3 protein is CASSLFGRGTGEQPQHF. The CDR3 bases are TGTGCCAGCAGTTTATTCGGGCGGGGGACAGGAGAACAGCCCCAGCATTTT.

Many counts were recorded for this clonotype. One end of the junction does not line up with germline, which may come from a read error. The rearrangement joins TRBV15 to TRBJ2-5; 8 bases match TRBD1. The CDR3 spans 16 residues. From germline, CDR1 is LNHNV and CDR2 YYDKDF (reference sequence). The CDR3, as DNA: TGTGCCACCGGCAGGGGAGGACAGGGAAGTCAAGAGACCCAGTACTTC. Its translation: CATGRGGQGSQETQYF.

This clonotype was recorded many times. The chain carries TRBV6-5 and TRBJ2-5; a possible D gene is TRBD2 (7 bases). The CDR3 has 14 residues. Trimming cost V 0 bases and J 9 bases, with 14 bases left between them. The germline V gene has CDR1 MNHEY and CDR2 SVGAGI. The CDR3 DNA reads as TGTGCCAGCAGTTACTCCGGCAGGGGAGGGTCCCAGTACTTC. Residues: CASSYSGRGGSQYF.

This clonotype was found many times. The chain carries TRBV5-1 and TRBJ1-5, with D possibly TRBD1 on 5 matching bases. The CDR3 is 14 amino acids. V lost 3 bases and J lost 0, with 7 bases in between. Germline V lookup: CDR1 SGHRS, CDR2 YFSETQ. The CDR3 DNA reads TGCGCCAGCAGCTGGGGGATTAGCAATCAGCCCCAGCATTTT. Its protein is CASSWGISNQPQHF.

This clonotype appeared many times. V gene TRBV12-3 or TRBV12-4 combines with J gene TRBJ1-5, with 8 positions matching TRBD1. The ends lost 5 bases at V and 2 bases at J; junction bases unmatched: 5. The CDR3 is 15 amino acids. CDR3 sequence reads: CASSPDRGGNQPQHF. DNA of the CDR3: TGTGCCAGCAGTCCCGACAGGGGAGGCAATCAGCCCCAGCATTTT.

The rearrangement joins TRBV9 to TRBJ2-5; 14 nucleotides align to TRBD2. The CDR3 loop spans 16 amino acids. Germline CDR1 SGDLS, CDR2 YYNGEE. Trimming at V came to 0 bases and at J to 7 bases, leaving 5 bases not matched to a gene. The CDR3, as DNA: TGTGCCAGCAGCGTAGCGACTAGCGGGGGGGCAGGGACCCAGTACTTC. Protein sequence: CASSVATSGGAGTQYF.

This clonotype was picked up many times. V usage is TRBV4-1 and J usage is TRBJ2-5, with TRBD2 matching over 7 bases. Germline trimming cut 0 bases from V and 5 bases from J; bases unmatched to any gene: 6. This CDR3 comprises 15 residues. The germline V gene has CDR1 MGHRA and CDR2 YSYEKL. CDR3 residues: CASSQDRGEGETQYF. DNA of the CDR3: TGCGCCAGCAGCCAAGATCGCGGGGAGGGGGAGACCCAGTACTTC.

The rearrangement joins TRBV24-1 to TRBJ1-1, with D unclear. Trimming removed 9 bases from V and 3 bases from J, with 13 bases in between. Germline lookup yields CDR1 KGHDR and CDR2 SFDVKD. The CDR3 runs 13 residues. The CDR3 here is CATPGGRHTEAFF. The CDR3 region has the DNA TGTGCCACCCCTGGTGGGCGTCACACTGAAGCTTTCTTT.

This clonotype was seen many times. The chain combines TRBV13 with TRBJ1-2, with 7 positions matching TRBD1. The CDR3 contains 16 residues. V was pared by 3 bases and J by 0 bases, with 7 bases of the junction left unmatched. Germline V CDR1 and CDR2: PRHDT, FYEKMQ (reference sequence). CDR3 region: CASSFGRGRANYGYTF. In DNA form, the CDR3 reads TGTGCCAGCAGCTTTGGGAGGGGGCGAGCTAACTATGGCTACACCTTC. The variable domain in full, completed from reference TRBV13 and TRBJ1-2, reads AAGVIQSPRHLIKEKRETATLKCYPIPRHDTVYWYQQGPGQDPQFLISFYEKMQSDKGSIPDRFSAQQFSDYHSELNMSSLELGDSALYFCASSFGRGRANYGYTFGSGTRLTVV.

This clonotype was recorded at least ten times. This chain uses TRBV15 with TRBJ2-7; a weak D match, TRBD1 (7 bases). Trimming pared 1 base from V and 2 bases from J, leaving 9 bases between. CDR3 length equals 14 residues. Per germline, CDR1 LNHNV and CDR2 YYDKDF (reference sequence). Here the CDR3 DNA reads TGTGCCACCAGCAGAGCCAGGGGGGCCTACGAGCAGTACTTC. It codes for CATSRARGAYEQYF.

In the case of this clonotype: This may arise from a read error, as a much more abundant clone is one base away. The chain joins TRBV9 to TRBJ2-3; D is unresolved. The CDR3 runs to 14 residues. CDR1 and CDR2 (germline): SGDLS, YYNGEE. V was cut by 4 bases and J by 3 bases, with 12 bases left in between. CDR3: CASSLAGQTDTQYF. CDR3 coding DNA: TGTGCCAGCAGCTTAGCTGGGCAAACAGATACGCAGTATTTT.